This TCR beta chain was sequenced during a study of T-cell reconstitution after alpha-beta-depleted transplantation in children. This CDR3 is built from 14 residues. V shed 5 bases, J shed 4 bases, and the junction held 6 bases outside the gene matches. Germline CDR1 LNHDA, CDR2 SQIVND (reference sequence). Library preparation (for TCRbeta) was performed with unique molecular identifiers. MiXCR, applied by TCRdb to the PCR reads, yields one record per CDR3 protein. Of around 87,000 distinct CDR3 sequences listed, 7% to 9% were seen once; the top ten hold just under 7%. The chain employs TRBV19 and TRBJ2-5; 8 nucleotides agree with TRBD1. The clonotype was recovered from a human donor who donated a stem cell graft to a child with congenital amegakaryocytic thrombocytopenia. The sample here was PBMCs from the stem cell graft donor, taken from the stem cell graft. In nucleotides, the CDR3 is TGTGCCAGTAGTCGTGGCAGGGGGCTAGAGACCCAGTACTTC. The encoded protein is CASSRGRGLETQYF.